What follows describes a single TCR beta chain. Its target is unknown. Previously reported methods and listed TCR primers produced the bulk TCR libraries. TCRdb called the PCR reads again in MiXCR, with one record for every CDR3 protein. The table records 90,000 to 120,000 distinct CDR3 sequences, 35% to 40% of them present only once. This entry comes from a study of molecular identifiers for immune sequencing clone quantification. In the sort, naive CD8 T cells were defined as CD8+CD4-CCR7+CD45RA+. Findings and caveats of the study: Among about a million naive cells, spiked Jurkat TCR RNA from a single cell was reportedly detectable.

With 4 bases removed from V and 0 bases from J, the gap between germline ends came to 16 bases. CDR1 LGHDT and CDR2 YNNKEL come from the germline V gene (reference sequence). The CDR3 runs 16 residues. This TCR came from a human donor in good health. Some libraries in this study had Jurkat cell RNA spiked in. The chain employs TRBV3-1 and TRBJ2-7, with D tentatively TRBD1 or TRBD2 (6 bases each). The material sequenced was naive CD8+ T cells from blood, with Jurkat cell RNA spiked in. Subset indicated: FACS-sorted CD8+CD4-CCR7+CD45RA+ naive T cells. The CDR3 region is CASSRTPGGRSYEQYF. In DNA form, the CDR3 reads TGTGCCAGCAGCCGAACCCCCGGGGGCCGCTCCTACGAGCAGTACTTC.